The 25 T cell receptor beta chains below all came from one sample that was sequenced in a study of blood T cell repertoires in COVID-19. Produced via immunoSEQ multiplex PCR; TCRdb's table is partial and in-frame only. The repertoire has approximately 200,000 clones, more than 85% of them found once; the top ten carry 1.1%. What was sequenced was peripheral blood. Every receptor here comes from a man between 25 and 39 years old with acute or convalescent COVID-19.

This CDR3 reads CASSVSGTGDKQYF. The DNA for the CDR3 is TGTGCCAGCTCTGTATCCGGGACAGGGGACAAGCAGTACTTC. V is TRBV18 and J is TRBJ2-7, with TRBD1 matching over 10 bases. Per germline, CDR1 KGHSH and CDR2 LQKENI. This CDR3 is built from 14 residues. The J segment lost 8 bases and the V segment lost 6 bases, leaving 10 bases of the junction unmatched.

The rearrangement joins TRBV5-1 to TRBJ1-6; maybe TRBD1 (5 bases). V dropped 6 bases and J dropped 7 bases, with 17 bases sitting between them. This CDR3 spans 15 amino acids. Germline assignment: CDR1 SGHRS and CDR2 YFSETQ. CDR3 residues: CASTQQAPENSPLHF. In DNA form, the CDR3 reads TGCGCCAGCACCCAACAGGCTCCAGAGAATTCACCCCTCCACTTT.

This chain uses TRBV11-2 with TRBJ1-5, with D perhaps matching TRBD1 (6 bases). The CDR3 spans 15 residues. Trimming cost V 3 bases and J 5 bases, with 14 bases left between them. Germline CDR1 reads SGHAT; CDR2 reads FQNNGV. CDR3 DNA: TGTGCCAGCAGCTTCGGTGCAGGGGCACATCAGCCCCAGCATTTT. This codes for CASSFGAGAHQPQHF.

V and J are TRBV27 and TRBJ2-7; 12 bases fit TRBD1. This CDR3 is built from 16 residues. The junction had 7 bases not matched to a gene; V was cut back by 2 bases and J by 5 bases. In germline, CDR1 is MNHEY, CDR2 SMNVEV (reference sequence). CDR3 nucleotides: TGTGCCAGCAGTTTAGCCGGGACAGGGGGCGACCACGAGCAGTACTTC. Protein sequence: CASSLAGTGGDHEQYF.

This sequence joins TRBV3-1 (or the pseudogene TRBV3-2) and TRBJ2-3, with 8 bases fitting TRBD2. CDR1 LGHDT and CDR2 YNNKEL come from the germline V gene (reference sequence). J was trimmed by 6 bases and V by 4 bases; bases with no gene match: 18. This CDR3 has 18 amino acids. The CDR3 bases are TGTGCCAGCAGCCGAATCCATAGCGGGGCCCCCCGATCCGATACGCAGTATTTT. Protein: CASSRIHSGAPRSDTQYF.

This chain joins TRBV29-1 and TRBJ2-5; D unclear. Trimming removed 2 bases at V and 1 base at J, with 8 bases between. The CDR3 totals 13 residues. The germline V gene has CDR1 SQVTM and CDR2 ANQGSEA. The CDR3, as DNA: TGCAGCGTTGAAATATACTCCCAAGAGACCCAGTACTTC. It codes for CSVEIYSQETQYF.

In DNA, the CDR3 is TGTGCCAGCAGCGCACAAGGGGACTCTCGGGGGGGCTACACCTTC. Translating gives CASSAQGDSRGGYTF. This chain joins TRBV9 and TRBJ1-2; a weak D match, TRBD1 (5 bases). Looked up from germline, CDR1 is SGDLS and CDR2 is YYNGEE. Trimming removed 3 bases at V and 8 bases at J, with 20 bases between. The CDR3 runs to 15 residues.

This sequence joins TRBV29-1 and TRBJ1-2, with no clear D. With 6 bases removed from V and 6 bases from J, the gap between germline ends came to 20 bases. Germline loops: CDR1 SQVTM, CDR2 ANQGSEA. The CDR3 extends over 14 amino acids. The CDR3 coding sequence is TGCAGCGTGAACAGAGGGTACGGATTTGATGGCTACACCTTC. This gives the protein CSVNRGYGFDGYTF. Complete variable domain (other parts from reference TRBV29-1 and TRBJ1-2): SAVISQKPSRDICQRGTSLTIQCQVDSQVTMMFWYRQQPGQSLTLIATANQGSEATYESGFVIDKFPISRPNLTFSTLTVSNMSPEDSSIYLCSVNRGYGFDGYTFGSGTRLTVV.

The J gene is TRBJ1-1, the V gene TRBV28, with D unclear. The CDR3 extends over 12 amino acids. The germline gives CDR1 MDHEN, CDR2 SYDVKM. The V end lost 3 bases, the J end lost 5 bases, and 7 bases lay between the germline ends. The CDR3 spells CASSLRVTEAFF. CDR3 sequence (DNA): TGTGCCAGCAGTTTGCGAGTGACTGAAGCTTTCTTT.

The chain couples TRBV6-5 to TRBJ1-6; weak D call: TRBD1 (5 bases). From germline, CDR1 is MNHEY and CDR2 SVGAGI. Between the trimmed V and J ends, which lost 2 bases and 7 bases, there was a span of 12 bases. CDR3 length equals 15 residues. CDR3 residues: CASSYEEGINSPLHF. The CDR3 DNA is TGTGCCAGCAGTTACGAGGAGGGGATAAATTCACCCCTCCACTTT.

The CDR3 spells CASSSQVYGYTF. CDR3 coding DNA: TGTGCCAGCAGCTCCCAGGTCTATGGCTACACCTTC. The chain combines TRBV5-4 with TRBJ1-2; no clear D gene. This CDR3 region has 12 residues. Looked up from germline, CDR1 is SGHNT and CDR2 is YYREEE (reference sequence). V gave up 3 bases and J gave up 4 bases, with 7 bases separating them.

This chain uses TRBV28 with TRBJ2-5; 11 nucleotides align to TRBD1. Per germline, CDR1 MDHEN and CDR2 SYDVKM. The CDR3 loop spans 16 amino acids. J lost 6 bases, V lost 4 bases, and 10 bases had no gene match. The DNA of the CDR3 is TGTGCCAGCAGTTACCCCGGGACAGGGGGGCGGAAGACCCAGTACTTC. Its protein is CASSYPGTGGRKTQYF.

This clone was recorded once. The rearrangement uses TRBV6-4 and TRBJ2-7; the match to TRBD2 covers 8 bases. Germline V gene sequence: CDR1 MRHNA, CDR2 SNTAGT. The CDR3 has 14 amino acids. J lost 2 bases, V lost 4 bases, and 4 bases had no gene match. CDR3 in amino acids: CASSGTSGTYEQYF. CDR3 DNA sequence: TGTGCCAGCAGTGGTACTAGCGGAACCTACGAGCAGTACTTC.

This rearrangement joins TRBV27 to TRBJ2-7; the D is unclear. V was pared by 4 bases and J by 3 bases, with 4 bases between. The CDR3 extends over 11 amino acids. Looked up from germline, CDR1 is MNHEY and CDR2 is SMNVEV (reference sequence). The CDR3 protein is CASSSFYEQYF. CDR3 DNA: TGTGCCAGCAGTTCCTTCTACGAGCAGTACTTC.

The chain links TRBV28 to TRBJ2-3; D is ambiguous. This CDR3 contains 12 residues. Germline lookup yields CDR1 MDHEN and CDR2 SYDVKM. V gave up 7 bases and J gave up 0 bases, with 5 bases separating them. The CDR3 bases are TGTGCCAGCACGGAGAGCACAGATACGCAGTATTTT. Translated: CASTESTDTQYF.

The chain employs TRBV6-5 and TRBJ2-2; D is uncertain. CDR1 is MNHEY and CDR2 is SVGAGI in the germline V gene. The length of the CDR3 is 12 residues. Trimming cost V 11 bases and J 3 bases, with 10 bases left between them. The chain's CDR3 is CAAERDTGELFF. CDR3 coding DNA: TGTGCCGCGGAGCGCGACACCGGGGAGCTGTTTTTT.

This clone was seen a few times. The gene calls are TRBV12-3 or TRBV12-4 and TRBJ1-2; D remains ambiguous. The CDR3 contains 13 residues. V was cut by 5 bases and J by 6 bases, with 13 bases left in between. The CDR3 region is CASSPRYSDGYTF. Written as DNA, the CDR3 is TGTGCCAGCAGTCCCCGTTATAGCGATGGCTACACCTTC.

CDR3 protein: CASSQHTESKETQYF. The CDR3 DNA reads as TGTGCCAGCAGCCAACACACAGAAAGTAAAGAGACCCAGTACTTC. This chain connects TRBV3-1 (or the pseudogene TRBV3-2) to TRBJ2-5, with no clear D. V lost 2 bases, J lost 3 bases, and 13 bases lay in between. The CDR3 extends over 15 amino acids. Germline V gives CDR1 LGHDT, CDR2 YNNKEL (reference sequence).

The chain has TRBV6-2 or TRBV6-3 and TRBJ2-7; D may be TRBD2 (5 bases). Germline lookup yields CDR1 MNHEY and CDR2 SVGEGT. V was pared by 0 bases and J by 4 bases, with 10 bases between. The length of the CDR3 is 14 residues. The CDR3 coding sequence is TGTGCCAGCAGTTACTCGAGCGGTACATACGAGCAGTACTTC. It translates to CASSYSSGTYEQYF.

J is TRBJ2-5 and V is TRBV7-9, with D perhaps TRBD2 (6 bases). The V end was cut by 7 bases, the J end by 5 bases, with 26 bases between. Per the germline V gene, CDR1 is SEHNR and CDR2 is FQNEAQ (reference sequence). CDR3 size: 17 residues. CDR3 sequence: CASISREPRVGSETQYF. The CDR3 region has the DNA TGTGCCAGCATCAGTCGGGAGCCTAGGGTTGGGTCGGAGACCCAGTACTTC. The entire variable domain, with the rest obtained from reference TRBV7-9 and TRBJ2-5, is as follows: DTGVSQNPRHKITKRGQNVTFRCDPISEHNRLYWYRQTLGQGPEFLTYFQNEAQLEKSRLLSDRFSAERPKGSFSTLEIQRTEQGDSAMYLCASISREPRVGSETQYFGPGTRLLVL.

The gene calls are TRBV28 and TRBJ2-7; 8 bases map to TRBD1. The CDR3 contains 12 residues. Germline V gene sequence: CDR1 MDHEN, CDR2 SYDVKM. Trimming at V came to 8 bases and at J to 3 bases, leaving 3 bases not matched to a gene. CDR3: CASGTGIYEQYF. The CDR3 DNA reads as TGTGCCAGCGGGACAGGTATCTACGAGCAGTACTTC.

V and J are TRBV9 and TRBJ1-3, with D uncertain. The CDR3 length is 15 residues. The V end was cut by 4 bases, the J end by 2 bases, with 13 bases between. From germline, CDR1 is SGDLS and CDR2 YYNGEE. CDR3 coding DNA: TGTGCCAGCAGCCCCCGGACTTCTACTGGAAACACCATATATTTT. Its protein is CASSPRTSTGNTIYF.

In DNA form, the CDR3 reads TGTGCCAGCAGCTCAAAATCACGGACAGGGCCGGGGGAGGGGGCCCAGCATTTT. Translated: CASSSKSRTGPGEGAQHF. The chain is built from TRBV5-5 and TRBJ1-5; 8 nucleotides match TRBD1. The CDR3 is 18 residues long. CDR1 is SGHKS and CDR2 is YYEKEE in the germline V gene (reference sequence). V was pared by 3 bases and J by 11 bases, with 22 bases of the junction left unmatched. Supplemented by reference TRBV5-5 and TRBJ1-5, the full variable domain reads DAGVTQSPTHLIKTRGQQVTLRCSPISGHKSVSWYQQVLGQGPQFIFQYYEKEERGRGNFPDRFSARQFPNYSSELNVNALLLGDSALYLCASSSKSRTGPGEGAQHFGDGTRLSIL.

The rearrangement uses TRBV28 and TRBJ2-4, with 8 positions matching TRBD2. The ends lost 6 bases at V and 2 bases at J; junction bases unmatched: 6. The germline CDR1 and CDR2 sequences are MDHEN and SYDVKM. This CDR3 contains 15 residues. The CDR3 DNA follows: TGTGCCAGCAGCCATCGGGGGGGAACCAAAAACATTCAGTACTTC. Protein sequence: CASSHRGGTKNIQYF.

J is TRBJ2-3 and V is TRBV19; D might be TRBD1 (6 bases). Germline loops: CDR1 LNHDA, CDR2 SQIVND (reference sequence). CDR3 length: 13 residues. V was cut by 6 bases and J by 6 bases, with 13 bases left in between. CDR3 DNA: TGTGCCAGTAGGCCACCAGGGGTGGATACGCAGTATTTT. This gives the protein CASRPPGVDTQYF.